These T cell receptor beta chains were read from a single sample in a study of Tregs in tolerant kidney transplant recipients. This table comes from immunoSEQ multiplex PCR, and its TCRdb copy is limited to in-frame clones, with some not included. The data hold some 240,000 clones, with about 80% observed a single time. Sequencing was performed on CD4+ T cells from blood. Every receptor here comes from a human donor in good health. The CDR3 runs from the conserved cysteine through the conserved F or W. A D gene is named only where the DNA matches it firmly. Clone sizes are given selectively: once, few, many, or a class where the clone is expanded.

size,J,V,D,DNA,CDR3
once,TRBJ1-1,TRBV27,-,TGTGCCAGCAGGCACAACAGGCATGAAGCTTTCTTT,CASRHNRHEAFF
-,TRBJ2-3,TRBV7-9,TRBD2,TGTGCCAGCAGCTTTGGGGCCCTAGCGGGAGCTGGCACAGATACGCAGTATTTT,CASSFGALAGAGTDTQYF
-,TRBJ2-2,TRBV5-1,-,TGCGCCAGCAGCTTAACCTTGGGGGAGCTGTTTTTT,CASSLTLGELFF
-,TRBJ2-7,TRBV10-2,-,TGCGCCAGCAATCCACAGGGAACCTACGAGCAGTACTTC,CASNPQGTYEQYF
once,TRBJ2-7,TRBV19,TRBD1,TGTGCCAGTTCCGACAGGGGCTACGAACAGTACTTC,CASSDRGYEQYF
-,TRBJ1-4,TRBV9,-,TGTGCCAGCAGCCCGTTGGACACCCCTAATGAAAAACTGTTTTTT,CASSPLDTPNEKLFF
-,TRBJ2-7,TRBV15,TRBD1,TGTGCCACCAGCATTGGGACAGATAGCTCCTACGAGCAGTACTTC,CATSIGTDSSYEQYF
-,TRBJ1-2,TRBV19,-,TGTGCCAGTAGTATGTCGGTAAGGGATGACTATGGCTACACCTTC,CASSMSVRDDYGYTF
-,TRBJ1-4,TRBV2,TRBD1,TGTGCCAGCAGGGGACAGGGCTCAACTAATGAAAAACTGTTTTTT,CASRGQGSTNEKLFF
few,TRBJ2-7,TRBV5-4,TRBD2,TGTGCCAGCAGCTTGCGGAGCGGGGCATTATCTTCCTACGAGCAGTACTTC,CASSLRSGALSSYEQYF
once,TRBJ1-6,TRBV27,TRBD1,TGTGCCAGCAGTCCGATCCAGGGGGCTCGGTCACCCCTCCACTTT,CASSPIQGARSPLHF
-,TRBJ1-4,TRBV11-2,-,TGTGCCAGCAGGAAACCAGTTGGGGGCGGGAAAGAAAAACTGTTTTTT,CASRKPVGGGKEKLFF
-,TRBJ1-5,TRBV6-5,TRBD1,TGTGCCAGCAGGCTCAGGGGGCTGAGGGATCAGCCCCAGCATTTT,CASRLRGLRDQPQHF
-,TRBJ1-2,TRBV5-1,-,TGCGCCAGCAGCTTGGCCGGTGGGGTAGGGAACTATGGCTACACCTTC,CASSLAGGVGNYGYTF
-,TRBJ2-2,TRBV18,TRBD1,TGTGCCAGCCCATTCGGACAGGCAAGAAACACCGGGGAGCTGTTTTTT,CASPFGQARNTGELFF
-,TRBJ2-7,TRBV7-2,-,TGTGCCAGCAGCTTGAGGCTCACGATGGCGTACGAGCAGTACTTC,CASSLRLTMAYEQYF
-,TRBJ2-2,TRBV2,TRBD1,TGTGCCGGGAACAGGGGGCCCACCGGGGAGCTGTTTTTT,CAGNRGPTGELFF
-,TRBJ1-1,TRBV5-1,-,TGCGCCAGCAGCCTGATGGGGCAGGGAACGAACACTGAAGCTTTCTTT,CASSLMGQGTNTEAFF
-,TRBJ1-1,TRBV7-9,-,TGTGCCAGCAGCTTAGCCCCACAGGTTCCTGAAGCTTTCTTT,CASSLAPQVPEAFF
-,TRBJ2-1,TRBV2,TRBD1,TGTGCCAGCAAGGGACAGGGCCTCCTTACGGTCCGATCCTTGCAGTTCTTC,CASKGQGLLTVRSLQFF
few,TRBJ1-4,TRBV2,TRBD1,TGTGCCAGCAGTCCCGGGACAGTTCTTGAAAAACTGTTTTTT,CASSPGTVLEKLFF
-,TRBJ1-5,TRBV7-9,TRBD1,TGTGCCAGCAGACGAGGACAGGGTCAGCCCCAGCATTTT,CASRRGQGQPQHF
-,TRBJ1-4,TRBV2,-,TGTGCCAGCAGTAACCGGGACCTACTGGGTGAAAAACTGTTTTTT,CASSNRDLLGEKLFF
-,TRBJ2-3,TRBV25-1,-,TGTGCCAGCAGTACACGGACGGTCACAGATACGCAGTATTTT,CASSTRTVTDTQYF
-,TRBJ2-7,TRBV9,TRBD2,TGTGCCAGCAGCCCCCGGGGGGGCAAGACGTGGGAGCAGTACTTC,CASSPRGGKTWEQYF
once,TRBJ2-5,TRBV28,-,TGTGCCAGCAGTTTCCGAGGAGACCTTCAAGAGACCCAGTACTTC,CASSFRGDLQETQYF
-,TRBJ2-7,TRBV19,-,TGTGCCAGTAGACCCGGAACAGGGAACCACGAGCAGTACTTC,CASRPGTGNHEQYF
-,TRBJ2-7,TRBV7-2,TRBD2,TGTGCCAGCAGCTTCTCTAGCGGGGGGAGCTACGAGCAGTACTTC,CASSFSSGGSYEQYF
once,TRBJ2-7,TRBV30,TRBD2,TGTGCCTGGAGTGGACTAGCGGGAGTTACCTCCTACGAGCAGTACTTC,CAWSGLAGVTSYEQYF
-,TRBJ2-7,TRBV6-6,-,TGTGCCAGCAGCAAGGACGGTGGGAGCGACGACGAGCAGTACTTC,CASSKDGGSDDEQYF
once,TRBJ1-4,TRBV5-4,-,TGTGCCAGCAGCGCGGGGACGACCCCTAATGAAAAACTGTTTTTT,CASSAGTTPNEKLFF
-,TRBJ2-5,TRBV19,-,TGTGCCAGTAATATCATGGGAGGACCGCAAGAGACCCAGTACTTC,CASNIMGGPQETQYF
-,TRBJ2-4,TRBV9,-,TGTGCCAGCAGCGCCCAGGGGAGCAGCATTCAGTACTTC,CASSAQGSSIQYF
-,TRBJ1-2,TRBV13,-,TGTGCCAGCAGCAAAGACCGGGTCCTCTCTAACTATGGCTACACCTTC,CASSKDRVLSNYGYTF
-,TRBJ1-1,TRBV18,TRBD1,TGTGCCAGCTCCGCCGGTGGGCAGGGGGCCACTGAAGCTTTCTTT,CASSAGGQGATEAFF
-,TRBJ1-1,TRBV10-2,-,TGCGCCAGCACGGCGGCCTCCGAGGACACTGAAGCTTTCTTT,CASTAASEDTEAFF
-,TRBJ2-1,TRBV29-1,TRBD1,TGCAGCGTTGAAGGGGGACCGGGACAGGGTACTGGCAATGAGCAGTTCTTC,CSVEGGPGQGTGNEQFF
-,TRBJ1-1,TRBV5-1,-,TGCGCCAGCAGCTTGGAGACCGGGGGGCGCACTGAAGCTTTCTTT,CASSLETGGRTEAFF
-,TRBJ1-4,TRBV5-6,-,TGTGCCAGCAGCCCGGTGACCGGGACTAATGAAAAACTGTTTTTT,CASSPVTGTNEKLFF
-,TRBJ2-7,TRBV5-1,TRBD1,TGCGCCAGCGGCTCCGGGGACAGGAGCTCCTACGAGCAGTACTTC,CASGSGDRSSYEQYF
-,TRBJ2-1,TRBV5-8,TRBD2,TGTGCCAGCAGCTTGAGCGGGAGAGGGTACAATGAGCAGTTCTTC,CASSLSGRGYNEQFF
few,TRBJ1-2,TRBV19,TRBD1,TGTGCCAGTACTAAGGACAGGGACAGTGGCTACACCTTC,CASTKDRDSGYTF
-,TRBJ2-5,TRBV11-2,-,TGTGCCAGCAGCTTACACGGACACGGTGAGACCCAGTACTTC,CASSLHGHGETQYF
-,TRBJ2-5,TRBV10-3,TRBD1,TGTGCCATCAGTGAGTCAACAGGGGGACCAGAGGCCCAGTACTTC,CAISESTGGPEAQYF
-,TRBJ1-2,TRBV5-7,TRBD1,TGTGCCAGCAGCTTGGAGGCAGGGGGCTACTATGGCTACACCTTC,CASSLEAGGYYGYTF
few,TRBJ1-1,TRBV9,-,TGTGCCAGCAGCGGCCTCGCACAAGACGCGGGGTACACTGAAGCTTTCTTT,CASSGLAQDAGYTEAFF
-,TRBJ1-2,TRBV7-6,-,TGTGCCAGCAGCTCTGGACCCGACAGCTATGGCTACACCTTC,CASSSGPDSYGYTF
-,TRBJ1-1,TRBV9,-,TGTGCCAGCAGCCCTCGACGGGAGGCTTTCTTT,CASSPRREAFF
-,TRBJ2-7,TRBV5-6,TRBD1,TGTGCCAGCAGCGTGGGACAGAGCTACGAGCAGTACTTC,CASSVGQSYEQYF
few,TRBJ1-2,TRBV10-3,-,TGTGCCATCAGTGAGTCCGACGACGAAGACAGCTATGGCTACACCTTC,CAISESDDEDSYGYTF
-,TRBJ1-1,TRBV2,-,TGTGCCAGCAGTGAAGCCAGGGTGGTAGCTTTCTTT,CASSEARVVAFF
-,TRBJ1-2,TRBV5-5,-,TGTGCCAGCAGCTTGGCACAAAACTATGGCTACACCTTC,CASSLAQNYGYTF
-,TRBJ2-3,TRBV9,TRBD1,TGTGCCAGCAGCGTAGCGAAAATCGGGACAGGAGCGGGCACAGATACGCAGTATTTT,CASSVAKIGTGAGTDTQYF
-,TRBJ2-5,TRBV6-5,-,TGTGCCAGTCAGACGAGGGGGCGGGGGGAGACCCAGTACTTC,CASQTRGRGETQYF
-,TRBJ1-5,TRBV30,-,TGTGCCTGGAGCTCCGGGGGCAATCAGCCCCAGCATTTT,CAWSSGGNQPQHF
-,TRBJ1-1,TRBV6-4,-,TGTGCCAGCAGTCCAAACGACGGGGCTGAAGCTTTCTTT,CASSPNDGAEAFF
-,TRBJ1-5,TRBV4-2,-,TGTGCCAGCAGCCAGGGAGGAAGCAATCAGCCCCAGCATTTT,CASSQGGSNQPQHF
-,TRBJ2-7,TRBV21-1,-,TGTGCCAGCAGCAAAGACCGGGGAAGCTCCTACGAGCAGTACTTC,CASSKDRGSSYEQYF
-,TRBJ2-7,TRBV18,TRBD1,TGTGCCAGCTCACCCGTCGGGACAGGGGGCTACGAGCAGTACTTC,CASSPVGTGGYEQYF